The rows below give T cell receptor beta chains drawn from one sample of a study of blood T cell repertoires in COVID-19. Assay used: immunoSEQ multiplex PCR; TCRdb lists only in-frame clones, some missing. The repertoire holds 300,000 to 350,000 clones, with roughly nine tenths as singletons. Sequencing used PBMCs or T cells enriched from blood (not recorded which). The receptor source for this set is a young woman who had recovered from COVID-19. The CDR3 runs from the conserved cysteine through the conserved F or W. Where a row states a size, it is once, few, many or the class of an expanded clone; other rows omit it.

CDR3 protein | J gene | clone size | V gene
CSVDGRDGANVLTF | TRBJ2-6 | - | TRBV29-1
CASSWRPGTSGNEQFF | TRBJ2-1 | - | TRBV5-1
CAWRGQWSEAFF | TRBJ1-1 | once | TRBV30
CASSPGLAPGNEQFF | TRBJ2-1 | - | TRBV7-9
CASSEDRGQGTGELFF | TRBJ2-2 | - | TRBV6-1
CASSEIQGMNQPQHF | TRBJ1-5 | - | TRBV6-1
CASSELDRSSWHGYTF | TRBJ1-2 | - | TRBV9
CASSLRDSGNTIYF | TRBJ1-3 | - | TRBV5-4
CASRGQGINEQFF | TRBJ2-1 | - | TRBV27
CASSFSLAEAFF | TRBJ1-1 | - | TRBV7-2
CASSQETLLRDRGDEKLFF | TRBJ1-4 | once | TRBV14
CASSFNSNEQFF | TRBJ2-1 | - | TRBV9
CAISGDAEETQYF | TRBJ2-5 | - | TRBV10-3
CASSQQGNTEAFF | TRBJ1-1 | - | TRBV11-3
CASSPGQAGTYEQYF | TRBJ2-7 | - | TRBV18
CASSRNTATDTQYF | TRBJ2-3 | few | TRBV4-2
CASGTGQGLGGYTF | TRBJ1-2 | - | TRBV12-5
CAISLDRGENQPQHF | TRBJ1-5 | - | TRBV10-3